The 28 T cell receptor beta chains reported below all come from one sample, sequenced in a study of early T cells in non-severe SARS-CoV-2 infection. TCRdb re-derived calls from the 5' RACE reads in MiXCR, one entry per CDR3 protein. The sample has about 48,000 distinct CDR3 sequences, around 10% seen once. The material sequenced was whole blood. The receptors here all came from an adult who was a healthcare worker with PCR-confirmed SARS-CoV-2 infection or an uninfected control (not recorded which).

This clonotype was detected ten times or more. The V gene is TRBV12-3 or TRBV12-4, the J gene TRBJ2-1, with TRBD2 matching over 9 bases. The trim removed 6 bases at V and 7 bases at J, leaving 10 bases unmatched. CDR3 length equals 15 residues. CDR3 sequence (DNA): TGTGCCAGCAGGCCTTGGGCTAGCGGGATGAATGAGCAGTTCTTC. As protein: CASRPWASGMNEQFF.

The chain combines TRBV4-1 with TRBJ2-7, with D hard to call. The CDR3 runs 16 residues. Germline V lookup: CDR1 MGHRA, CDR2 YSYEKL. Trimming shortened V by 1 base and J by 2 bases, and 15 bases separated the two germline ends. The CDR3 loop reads CASSQVGKGPTYEQYF. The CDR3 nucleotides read TGCGCCAGCAGCCAAGTGGGGAAGGGTCCAACCTACGAGCAGTACTTC.

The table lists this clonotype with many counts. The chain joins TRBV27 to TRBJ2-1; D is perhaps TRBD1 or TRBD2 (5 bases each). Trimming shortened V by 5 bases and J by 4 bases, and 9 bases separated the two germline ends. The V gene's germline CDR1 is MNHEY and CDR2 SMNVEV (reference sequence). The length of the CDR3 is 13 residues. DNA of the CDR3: TGTGCCAGCAGTCCGGGACGTTACAATGAGCAGTTCTTC. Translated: CASSPGRYNEQFF.

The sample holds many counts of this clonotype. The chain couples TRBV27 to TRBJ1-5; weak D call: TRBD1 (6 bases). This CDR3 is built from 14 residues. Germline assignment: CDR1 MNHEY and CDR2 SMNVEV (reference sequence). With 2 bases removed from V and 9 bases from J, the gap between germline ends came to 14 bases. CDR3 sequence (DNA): TGTGCCAGCAGTTTAACAGGGCCCGTTGCGCCCCAGCATTTT. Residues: CASSLTGPVAPQHF.

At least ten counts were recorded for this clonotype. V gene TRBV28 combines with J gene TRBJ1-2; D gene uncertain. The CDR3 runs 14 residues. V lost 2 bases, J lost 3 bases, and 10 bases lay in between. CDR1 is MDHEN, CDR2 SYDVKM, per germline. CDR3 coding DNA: TGTGCCAGCAGTTTAGGGGTATTCGACTATGGCTACACCTTC. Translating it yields CASSLGVFDYGYTF.

CDR3 coding DNA: TGTGCCAGCAGCCCTTTCCGGACTTCGCAAGAGACCCAGTACTTC. Encoded protein: CASSPFRTSQETQYF. The chain carries TRBV7-9 and TRBJ2-5, with D possibly matching TRBD2 (5 bases). V was trimmed by 5 bases and J by 2 bases, leaving 15 bases between them. This CDR3 has 15 residues. Germline CDR1 is SEHNR and CDR2 is FQNEAQ (reference sequence).

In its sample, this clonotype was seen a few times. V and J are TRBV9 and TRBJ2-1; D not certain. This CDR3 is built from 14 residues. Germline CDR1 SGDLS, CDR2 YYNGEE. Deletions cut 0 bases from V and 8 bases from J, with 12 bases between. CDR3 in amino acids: CASSVDRLEDEQFF. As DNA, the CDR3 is TGTGCCAGCAGCGTAGATAGGCTAGAGGATGAGCAGTTCTTC.

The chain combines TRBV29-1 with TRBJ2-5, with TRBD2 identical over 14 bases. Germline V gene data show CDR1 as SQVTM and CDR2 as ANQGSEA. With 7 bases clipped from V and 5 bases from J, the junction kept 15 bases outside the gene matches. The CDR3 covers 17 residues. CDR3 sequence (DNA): TGCAGCGCTGAGCGGCCGGGACTAGCGGGAGAGGTCGAGACCCAGTACTTC. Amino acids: CSAERPGLAGEVETQYF.

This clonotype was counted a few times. CDR3 bases: TGTGCCAGCAGCTTAGATCTCCAGGGGGCAACTGAAGCTTTCTTT. Encoded protein: CASSLDLQGATEAFF. This chain uses TRBV11-2 with TRBJ1-1; TRBD1 agrees at 8 bases. CDR1 and CDR2 (germline): SGHAT, FQNNGV. There are 15 residues in the CDR3. Trimming removed 0 bases from V and 5 bases from J; junction bases left unmatched: 5.

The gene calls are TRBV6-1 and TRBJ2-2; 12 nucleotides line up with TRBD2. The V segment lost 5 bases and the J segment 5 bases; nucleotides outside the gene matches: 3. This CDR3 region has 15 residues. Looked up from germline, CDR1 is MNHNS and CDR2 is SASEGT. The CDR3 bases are TGTGCCAGCAGTACGGGACTAGCGGGTACCGGGGAGCTGTTTTTT. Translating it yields CASSTGLAGTGELFF.

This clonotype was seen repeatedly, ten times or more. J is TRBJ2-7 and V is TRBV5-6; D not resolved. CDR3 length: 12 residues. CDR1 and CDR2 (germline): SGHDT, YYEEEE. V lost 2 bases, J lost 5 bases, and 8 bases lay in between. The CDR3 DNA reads TGTGCCAGCAGCTTTGAACGCCACGAGCAGTACTTC. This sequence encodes CASSFERHEQYF. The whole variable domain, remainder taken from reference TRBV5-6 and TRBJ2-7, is DAGVTQSPTHLIKTRGQQVTLRCSPKSGHDTVSWYQQALGQGPQFIFQYYEEEERQRGNFPDRFSGHQFPNYSSELNVNALLLGDSALYLCASSFERHEQYFGPGTRLTVT.

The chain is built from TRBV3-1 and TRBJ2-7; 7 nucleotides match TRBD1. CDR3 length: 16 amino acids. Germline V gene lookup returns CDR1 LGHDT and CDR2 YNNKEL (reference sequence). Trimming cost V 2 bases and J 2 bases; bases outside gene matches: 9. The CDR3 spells CASSQLGGGRAYEQYF. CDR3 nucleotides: TGTGCCAGCAGCCAACTAGGGGGCGGCCGGGCCTACGAGCAGTACTTC.

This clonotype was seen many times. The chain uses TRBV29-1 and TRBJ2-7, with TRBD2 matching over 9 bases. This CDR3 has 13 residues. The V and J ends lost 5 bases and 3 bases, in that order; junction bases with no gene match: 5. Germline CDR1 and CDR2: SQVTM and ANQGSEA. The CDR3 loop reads CSVPREGGYEQYF. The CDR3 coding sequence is TGCAGCGTTCCGCGGGAGGGAGGCTACGAGCAGTACTTC.

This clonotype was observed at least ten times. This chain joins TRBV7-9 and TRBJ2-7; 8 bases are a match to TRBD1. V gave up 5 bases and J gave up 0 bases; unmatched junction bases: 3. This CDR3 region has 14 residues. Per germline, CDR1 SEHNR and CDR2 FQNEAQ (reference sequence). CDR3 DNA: TGTGCCAGCAGCGCGGGACAGGCCTCCTACGAGCAGTACTTC. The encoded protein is CASSAGQASYEQYF.

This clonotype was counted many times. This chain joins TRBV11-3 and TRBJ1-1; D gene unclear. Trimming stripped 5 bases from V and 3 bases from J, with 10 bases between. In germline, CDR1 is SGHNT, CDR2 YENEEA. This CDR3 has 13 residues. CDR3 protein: CASSNGVDTEAFF. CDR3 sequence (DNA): TGTGCCAGCAGCAATGGAGTGGACACTGAAGCTTTCTTT.

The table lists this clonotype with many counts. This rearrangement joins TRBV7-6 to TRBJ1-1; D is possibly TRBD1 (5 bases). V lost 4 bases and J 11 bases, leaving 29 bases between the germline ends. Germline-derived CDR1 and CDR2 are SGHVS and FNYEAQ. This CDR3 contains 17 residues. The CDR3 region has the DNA TGTGCCAGCAGCTCCCCAGTCTCCGTTGGGGAAGGGGAGGAGGCTTTCTTT. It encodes CASSSPVSVGEGEEAFF. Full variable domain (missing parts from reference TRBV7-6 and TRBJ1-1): GAGVSQSPRYKVTKRGQDVALRCDPISGHVSLYWYRQALGQGPEFLTYFNYEAQQDKSGLPNDRFSAERPEGSISTLTIQRTEQRDSAMYRCASSSPVSVGEGEEAFFGQGTRLTVV.

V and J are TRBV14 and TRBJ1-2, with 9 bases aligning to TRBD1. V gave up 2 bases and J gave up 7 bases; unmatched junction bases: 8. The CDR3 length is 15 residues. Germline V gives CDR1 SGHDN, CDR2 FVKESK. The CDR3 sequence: CASSQQGTGLSGYTF. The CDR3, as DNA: TGTGCCAGCAGCCAACAAGGGACAGGGTTATCTGGCTACACCTTC.

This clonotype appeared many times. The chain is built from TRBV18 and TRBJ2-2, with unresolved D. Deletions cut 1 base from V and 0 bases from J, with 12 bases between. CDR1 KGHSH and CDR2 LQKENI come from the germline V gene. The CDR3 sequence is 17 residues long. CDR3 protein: CASSPRRGSSNTGELFF. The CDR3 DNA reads TGTGCCAGCTCACCACGGCGCGGCAGTTCGAACACCGGGGAGCTGTTTTTT.

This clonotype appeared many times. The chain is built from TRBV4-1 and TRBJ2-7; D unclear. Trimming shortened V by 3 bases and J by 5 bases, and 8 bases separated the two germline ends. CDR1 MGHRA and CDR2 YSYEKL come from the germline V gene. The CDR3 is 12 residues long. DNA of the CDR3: TGCGCCAGCAGCCATTCGATGAACGAGCAGTACTTC. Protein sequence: CASSHSMNEQYF.

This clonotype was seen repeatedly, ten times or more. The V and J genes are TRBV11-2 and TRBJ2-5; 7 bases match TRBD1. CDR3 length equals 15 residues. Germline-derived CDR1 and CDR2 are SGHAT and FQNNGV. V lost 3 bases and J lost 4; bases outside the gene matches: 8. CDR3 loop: CASSFHPRDRETQYF. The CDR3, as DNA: TGTGCCAGCAGCTTTCATCCCAGGGACAGAGAGACCCAGTACTTC. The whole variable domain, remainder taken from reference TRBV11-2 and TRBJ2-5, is EAGVAQSPRYKIIEKRQSVAFWCNPISGHATLYWYQQILGQGPKLLIQFQNNGVVDDSQLPKDRFSAERLKGVDSTLKIQPAKLEDSAVYLCASSFHPRDRETQYFGPGTRLLVL.

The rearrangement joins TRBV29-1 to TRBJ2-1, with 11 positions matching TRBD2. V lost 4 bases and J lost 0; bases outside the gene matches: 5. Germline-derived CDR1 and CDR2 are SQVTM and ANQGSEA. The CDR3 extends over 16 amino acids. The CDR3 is CSVVPSGGSSYNEQFF. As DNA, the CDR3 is TGCAGCGTTGTCCCTAGCGGGGGGAGCTCCTACAATGAGCAGTTCTTC.

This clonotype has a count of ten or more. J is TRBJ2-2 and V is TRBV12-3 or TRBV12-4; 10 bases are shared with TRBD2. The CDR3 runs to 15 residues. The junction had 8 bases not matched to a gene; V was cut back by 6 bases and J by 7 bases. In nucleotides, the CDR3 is TGTGCCAGCAGCCCTGGGAGCGGGAGGGGCGGGGAGCTGTTTTTT. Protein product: CASSPGSGRGGELFF.

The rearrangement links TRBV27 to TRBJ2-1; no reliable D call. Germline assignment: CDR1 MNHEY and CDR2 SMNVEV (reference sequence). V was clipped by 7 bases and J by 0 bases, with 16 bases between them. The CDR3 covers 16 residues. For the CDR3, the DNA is TGTGCCAGCATAAGTTCAGATCTTAGCTCCTACAATGAGCAGTTCTTC. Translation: CASISSDLSSYNEQFF.

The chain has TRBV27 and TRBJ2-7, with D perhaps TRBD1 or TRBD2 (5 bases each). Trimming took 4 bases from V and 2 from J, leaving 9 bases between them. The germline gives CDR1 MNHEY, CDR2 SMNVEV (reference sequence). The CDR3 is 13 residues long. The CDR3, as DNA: TGTGCCAGCAGTTGGGACGTAACCTACGAGCAGTACTTC. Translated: CASSWDVTYEQYF.

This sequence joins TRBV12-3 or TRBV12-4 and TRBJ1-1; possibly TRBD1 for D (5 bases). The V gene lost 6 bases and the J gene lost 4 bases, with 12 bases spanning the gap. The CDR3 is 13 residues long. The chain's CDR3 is CASSDSPVTEAFF. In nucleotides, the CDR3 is TGTGCCAGCAGCGACAGCCCGGTCACTGAAGCTTTCTTT.

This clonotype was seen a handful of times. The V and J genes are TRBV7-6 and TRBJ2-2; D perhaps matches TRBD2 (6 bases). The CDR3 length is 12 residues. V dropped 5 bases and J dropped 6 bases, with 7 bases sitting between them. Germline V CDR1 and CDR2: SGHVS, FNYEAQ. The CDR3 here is CASSPGAGELFF. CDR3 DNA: TGTGCCAGCAGCCCGGGGGCCGGGGAGCTGTTTTTT. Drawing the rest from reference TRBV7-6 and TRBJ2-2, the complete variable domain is GAGVSQSPRYKVTKRGQDVALRCDPISGHVSLYWYRQALGQGPEFLTYFNYEAQQDKSGLPNDRFSAERPEGSISTLTIQRTEQRDSAMYRCASSPGAGELFFGEGSRLTVL.

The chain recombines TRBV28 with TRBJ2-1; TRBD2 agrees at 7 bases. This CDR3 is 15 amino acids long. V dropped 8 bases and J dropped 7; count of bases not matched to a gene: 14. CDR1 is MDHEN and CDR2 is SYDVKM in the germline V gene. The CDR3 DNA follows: TGTGCCAGCCGCGGGAGACTAGTCCCCCCGAATGAGCAGTTCTTC. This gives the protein CASRGRLVPPNEQFF. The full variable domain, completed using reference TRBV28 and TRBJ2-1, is DVKVTQSSRYLVKRTGEKVFLECVQDMDHENMFWYRQDPGLGLRLIYFSYDVKMKEKGDIPEGYSVSREKKERFSLILESASTNQTSMYLCASRGRLVPPNEQFFGPGTRLTVL.

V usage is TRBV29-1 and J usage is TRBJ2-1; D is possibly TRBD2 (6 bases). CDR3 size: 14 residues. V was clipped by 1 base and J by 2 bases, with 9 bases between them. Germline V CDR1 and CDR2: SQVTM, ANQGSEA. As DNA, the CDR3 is TGCAGCGTTGAAGGCGCGGGGACCTACAATGAGCAGTTCTTC. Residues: CSVEGAGTYNEQFF.